This T cell receptor beta chain comes out of a study of cytomegalovirus exposure and HLA in healthy donors. Sequencing used immunoSEQ multiplex PCR; TCRdb keeps in-frame clones, though not all of them. The table records some 84,000 clones, approximately 90% of them present only once. Study outcomes and limitations: The authors listed approximately 160 TCR beta chains as cytomegalovirus-associated. High specificity and sensitivity for cytomegalovirus status were reported for the classifier.

In the case of this clone: Its antigen is as yet unknown.

Sequencing input: PBMCs. This clonotype originated in a man aged 25-45 years in good health and CMV-seronegative.

CDR3 DNA sequence: TGCGCCAGCAGCTTATCCGGAACTAATGAAAAACTGTTTTTT. Translating it yields CASSLSGTNEKLFF. V is TRBV5-1 and J is TRBJ1-4, with D uncertain. Trimming cost V 2 bases and J 1 base, with 6 bases left between them. CDR1 and CDR2 from the germline V gene are SGHRS and YFSETQ. The length of the CDR3 is 14 residues.